Listed below are T cell receptor beta chains from one sample, sequenced in a study of blood T cells in healthy people across ages. From the 5' RACE reads, TCRdb called clonotypes with MiXCR, one entry per CDR3 protein. The sample shows approximately 1.5 million distinct CDR3 sequences, about 35% of them seen only once. The specimen was blood. The receptors were gathered from a woman in her 30s in good health. Both conserved end residues are part of each CDR3. A D gene is named only where the DNA matches it firmly. Not every row has a clone size; where given, it reads once, few, many or a size class.

>NA|NA|TRBJ1-4|TRBV19
CASISDGRENEKLFF
TGTGCCAGTATTTCCGACGGTAGAGAGAATGAAAAACTGTTTTTT
>NA|NA|TRBJ2-5|TRBV7-3
CASNRDGYQETQYF
TGTGCCAGCAACCGGGACGGTTACCAAGAGACCCAGTACTTC
>NA|NA|TRBJ1-2|TRBV20-1
CSARAKSDYGYTF
TGCAGTGCTAGAGCGAAATCCGACTATGGCTACACCTTC
>NA|TRBD1|TRBJ2-1|TRBV27
CASRLRDRPIHEQFF
TGTGCCAGCAGACTCCGGGACAGACCTATTCATGAGCAGTTCTTC
>NA|NA|TRBJ2-1|TRBV4-2
CASSQGGLYNNEQFF
TGTGCCAGCAGCCAAGGGGGACTGTACAACAATGAGCAGTTCTTC
>NA|NA|TRBJ2-3|TRBV9
CASSAFEGPTDTQYF
TGTGCCAGCAGCGCCTTCGAGGGCCCCACAGATACGCAGTATTTT
>NA|NA|TRBJ1-5|TRBV6-6
CASRSWQKNQPQHF
TGTGCCAGCAGATCGTGGCAGAAGAATCAGCCCCAGCATTTT
>NA|NA|TRBJ1-5|TRBV2
CASSISRTGGYNQPQHF
TGTGCCAGCAGTATCTCAAGGACGGGAGGGTACAATCAGCCCCAGCATTTT
>NA|TRBD1|TRBJ2-4|TRBV5-1
CASSPEGTGSTLTKNIQYF
TGCGCCAGCAGCCCAGAGGGGACAGGGTCAACCCTGACCAAAAACATTCAGTACTTC
>NA|NA|TRBJ1-2|TRBV25-1
CASSDSKFHGYTF
TGTGCCAGCAGTGACTCAAAATTTCATGGCTACACCTTC
>many|TRBD2|TRBJ2-1|TRBV6-2/TRBV6-3
CASSSGTSSNEQFF
TGTGCCAGCAGTTCCGGGACTAGCAGCAATGAGCAGTTCTTC
>many|NA|TRBJ2-7|TRBV6-2/TRBV6-3
CASSTQWAASYEQYF
TGTGCCAGCAGTACTCAATGGGCAGCGTCGTACGAGCAGTACTTC
>NA|NA|TRBJ2-1|TRBV25-1
CASSELRNEQFF
TGTGCCAGCAGTGAACTGCGCAATGAGCAGTTCTTC
>NA|TRBD1|TRBJ2-7|TRBV20-1
CSARGLWDRGLSSYEQYF
TGCAGTGCTAGAGGGTTGTGGGACAGGGGCCTTAGCTCCTACGAGCAGTACTTC
>NA|NA|TRBJ2-1|TRBV5-1
CASSLATGNNEQFF
TGCGCCAGCAGCTTGGCCACGGGAAACAATGAGCAGTTCTTC
>NA|TRBD2|TRBJ2-1|TRBV14
CASSSRGGRRYEQFF
TGTGCCAGCAGCTCCCGGGGGGGCCGGCGGTATGAGCAGTTCTTC
>few|TRBD2|TRBJ2-2|TRBV28
CASRLAGLGELFF
TGTGCCAGCAGACTAGCGGGACTCGGGGAGCTGTTTTTT
>many|NA|TRBJ2-5|TRBV29-1
CSVPRGTETQYF
TGCAGCGTTCCCCGGGGGACCGAGACCCAGTACTTC
>NA|NA|TRBJ1-1|TRBV12-3/TRBV12-4
CASSLPSVATEAFF
TGTGCCAGCAGTTTACCCTCGGTGGCCACTGAAGCTTTCTTT
>few|NA|TRBJ1-2|TRBV5-1
CASSIGPDGYTF
TGCGCCAGCAGCATAGGGCCTGATGGCTACACCTTC
>NA|TRBD1|TRBJ1-1|TRBV20-1
CSAKGQANTEAFF
TGCAGTGCTAAGGGACAGGCGAACACTGAAGCTTTCTTT
>once|NA|TRBJ1-1|TRBV15
CATSRDKGLEAFF
TGTGCCACCAGCAGAGATAAAGGTCTTGAAGCTTTCTTT
>NA|NA|TRBJ1-5|TRBV4-1
CASSPGPGGEVGNQPQHF
TGCGCCAGCAGCCCGGGCCCCGGAGGGGAAGTGGGCAATCAGCCCCAGCATTTT
>NA|NA|TRBJ2-7|TRBV5-1
CASSFPRGSEQYF
TGCGCCAGCAGCTTCCCCAGGGGCAGCGAGCAGTACTTC
>NA|TRBD2|TRBJ2-1|TRBV9
CASGVSGRANEQFF
TGTGCCAGCGGCGTTAGCGGGAGGGCCAATGAGCAGTTCTTC
>NA|NA|TRBJ1-2|TRBV6-6
CASTPFVTFDGYTF
TGTGCCAGCACTCCTTTTGTAACTTTCGATGGCTACACCTTC
>many|NA|TRBJ2-5|TRBV20-1
CSAPSLGGEETQYF
TGCAGTGCTCCCTCCCTAGGAGGGGAAGAGACCCAGTACTTC
>once|TRBD1|TRBJ1-5|TRBV27
CASSSYKGTGWNQPQHF
TGTGCCAGCAGTTCCTACAAAGGGACAGGGTGGAATCAGCCCCAGCATTTT
>NA|TRBD1|TRBJ1-2|TRBV20-1
CSAPRQGPYGYTF
TGCAGTGCTCCTAGACAGGGACCGTATGGCTACACCTTC
>NA|NA|TRBJ1-1|TRBV7-9
CASSPAEGTRGNTEAFF
TGTGCCAGCAGCCCAGCCGAAGGCACCCGGGGGAACACTGAAGCTTTCTTT
>few|NA|TRBJ2-5|TRBV2
CASSKRREQRETQYF
TGTGCCAGCTCTAAACGGAGGGAGCAGCGGGAGACCCAGTACTTC
>few|TRBD2|TRBJ2-7|TRBV4-1
CASSQGTSMLEQYF
TGCGCCAGCAGCCAAGGGACTAGCATGCTCGAGCAGTACTTC
>few|NA|TRBJ2-1|TRBV29-1
CSVGGRTGDEQFF
TGCAGCGTTGGGGGACGGACGGGGGATGAGCAGTTCTTC
>NA|TRBD2|TRBJ2-5|TRBV11-2
CAGSLGSGGKGETQYF
TGTGCCGGCAGCTTGGGAAGCGGGGGGAAGGGAGAGACCCAGTACTTC
>NA|NA|TRBJ1-2|TRBV20-1
CSAHVLWNGYTF
TGCAGTGCACACGTTTTGTGGAATGGCTACACCTTC
>NA|TRBD1|TRBJ2-5|TRBV5-1
CASSLRDRGPVETQYF
TGCGCCAGCAGCTTGAGGGACAGGGGGCCCGTAGAGACCCAGTACTTC
>NA|TRBD2|TRBJ2-2|TRBV15
CATSINGRATGELFF
TGTGCCACCAGCATCAACGGGAGGGCCACCGGGGAGCTGTTTTTT
>NA|NA|TRBJ2-7|TRBV25-1
CASSDNSGSYEQYF
TGTGCCAGCAGTGACAACAGTGGTTCCTACGAGCAGTACTTC
>NA|NA|TRBJ1-6|TRBV10-1
CASSDPGGSPLHF
TGCGCCAGCTCAGATCCAGGAGGATCACCCCTCCACTTT
>few|NA|TRBJ2-5|TRBV5-1
CASSPPRDALQETQYF
TGCGCCAGCAGCCCGCCCCGGGACGCTCTACAAGAGACCCAGTACTTC
>NA|TRBD1|TRBJ1-2|TRBV2
CASSEGAGQERRGYTF
TGTGCCAGCAGCGAGGGGGCCGGACAGGAACGCCGAGGCTACACCTTC
>NA|NA|TRBJ1-1|TRBV19
CASSLTVTRMNTEAFF
TGTGCCAGTAGTTTAACAGTTACCCGTATGAACACTGAAGCTTTCTTT
>NA|TRBD1|TRBJ2-1|TRBV18
CASSPPTGTGSYNEQFF
TGTGCCAGCTCACCACCGACTGGGACAGGGTCCTACAATGAGCAGTTCTTC
>few|NA|TRBJ1-1|TRBV6-5
CASSKQGGTEAFF
TGTGCCAGCAGCAAACAGGGAGGGACTGAAGCTTTCTTT
>few|TRBD1|TRBJ2-1|TRBV10-3
CAISAGRGPGNEQFF
TGTGCCATCAGTGCGGGCAGGGGGCCAGGAAATGAGCAGTTCTTC
>NA|TRBD1|TRBJ1-1|TRBV20-1
CSAISGGMNTEAFF
TGCAGTGCTATTTCAGGGGGGATGAACACTGAAGCTTTCTTT
>NA|NA|TRBJ2-1|TRBV27
CASSLWLADSNEQFF
TGTGCCAGCAGTTTATGGCTAGCGGACAGCAATGAGCAGTTCTTC
>few|NA|TRBJ2-2|TRBV4-1
CASSHPGGRPELFF
TGCGCCAGCAGCCACCCTGGGGGCCGGCCGGAGCTGTTTTTT
>NA|TRBD1|TRBJ1-6|TRBV12-3/TRBV12-4
CASSSRGRNSPLHF
TGTGCCAGCAGTTCCAGGGGGCGAAATTCACCCCTCCACTTT
>NA|TRBD2|TRBJ2-1|TRBV28
CASSSGGLPYNEQFF
TGTGCCAGCAGTTCCGGGGGGTTGCCCTACAATGAGCAGTTCTTC
>NA|TRBD1|TRBJ2-7|TRBV7-8
CASSPIGQGANEQYF
TGTGCCAGCAGCCCAATTGGACAGGGGGCCAACGAGCAGTACTTC
>NA|NA|TRBJ2-1|TRBV5-1
CASSLEGRVAYNEQFF
TGCGCCAGCAGCTTGGAAGGGCGGGTTGCCTACAATGAGCAGTTCTTC
>NA|NA|TRBJ2-2|TRBV3-1
CASSRLAGELFF
TGTGCCAGCAGCCGCCTAGCCGGGGAGCTGTTTTTT